These 5 T cell receptor beta chains were sequenced from one sample in a study of PD-L1 blockade in urothelial cancer. The time point was: peripheral blood 6 weeks after treatment start. Repertoires were generated with immunoSEQ multiplex PCR, while TCRdb's copy carries only in-frame clones and drops some. The repertoire consists of about 41,000 clones, with about 85% occurring once and the leading ten covering 2.6%. The sample here was PBMCs, taken around atezolizumab (anti-PD-L1) treatment. These receptors all stem from a man in his 70s with urothelial cancer.

The sample holds one count of this clone. The chain links TRBV30 to TRBJ1-1; TRBD1 aligns across 7 bases. Trimming cost V 6 bases and J 0 bases; bases outside gene matches: 7. Germline lookup yields CDR1 GTSNPN and CDR2 SVGIG (reference sequence). The CDR3 loop spans 14 amino acids. CDR3 region: CACSTGNVNTEAFF. The CDR3 nucleotides read TGTGCCTGCTCGACAGGGAACGTGAACACTGAAGCTTTCTTT.

The rearrangement links TRBV15 to TRBJ2-7, with D possibly TRBD2 on 5 matching bases. Trimming took off 0 bases at V and 4 bases at J, with 13 bases between the two ends. Germline-derived CDR1 and CDR2 are LNHNV and YYDKDF (reference sequence). This CDR3 is built from 15 residues. The CDR3, as DNA: TGTGCCACCAGCAGAGATCCTGTTGCGGGTTACGAGCAGTACTTC. Its translation: CATSRDPVAGYEQYF. The variable domain in full, completed from reference TRBV15 and TRBJ2-7, reads DAMVIQNPRYQVTQFGKPVTLSCSQTLNHNVMYWYQQKSSQAPKLLFHYYDKDFNNEADTPDNFQSRRPNTSFCFLDIRSPGLGDTAMYLCATSRDPVAGYEQYFGPGTRLTVT.

The V and J genes are TRBV28 and TRBJ2-7, with D maybe TRBD2 (6 bases). The CDR3 has 15 amino acids. Germline CDR1 MDHEN, CDR2 SYDVKM. Trimming shortened V by 1 base and J by 1 base, and 11 bases separated the two germline ends. The CDR3 region is CASSLLKAGSYEQYF. CDR3 in DNA: TGTGCCAGCAGTTTATTGAAAGCGGGTTCCTACGAGCAGTACTTC.

The genes are TRBV5-1 and TRBJ2-4; TRBD1 is a possible D gene (8 bases). V was cut by 4 bases and J by 6 bases, with 17 bases left in between. Germline V CDR1 and CDR2: SGHRS, YFSETQ. The CDR3 is made up of 15 amino acids. CDR3 amino acids: CASSLKQGEGNIQYF. The CDR3, as DNA: TGCGCCAGCAGCCTAAAACAGGGGGAGGGAAACATTCAGTACTTC.

The rearrangement joins TRBV18 to TRBJ2-7; perhaps TRBD2 as D (5 bases). V was trimmed by 6 bases and J by 2 bases, leaving 11 bases between them. Germline values: CDR1 KGHSH, CDR2 LQKENI. CDR3 length equals 13 residues. The DNA of the CDR3 is TGTGCCAGCTCCCAAGGACTGACCTACGAGCAGTACTTC. Encoded protein: CASSQGLTYEQYF. Together with reference TRBV18 and TRBJ2-7, the CDR3 gives the full variable domain: NAGVMQNPRHLVRRRGQEARLRCSPMKGHSHVYWYRQLPEEGLKFMVYLQKENIIDESGMPKERFSAEFPKEGPSILRIQQVVRGDSAAYFCASSQGLTYEQYFGPGTRLTVT.